Listed below are T cell receptor beta chains from one sample, sequenced in a study of T-cell memory formation after mild COVID-19. TCRdb re-analysed the 5' RACE reads in MiXCR, keeping a single row per CDR3 protein. The sample consists of about 82,000 distinct CDR3 sequences, 13% of them appearing once. The sample consisted of PBMCs or a T cell subset sorted from them (not recorded which). The source of these receptors is an adult woman who had mild COVID-19 (a few samples of this study predate the infection). Cell type and time point are not known. Both conserved end residues are part of each CDR3. The D gene is left open where the match is weak. Expanded clones are given a class, and other clones once, few, many or no size at all.

clone_size,j_call,v_call,d_call,cdr3_aa,cdr3_nt
few,TRBJ1-1,TRBV19,TRBD1,CASISTGLNTEAFF,TGTGCCAGTATCTCGACAGGGCTGAACACTGAAGCTTTCTTT
.,TRBJ2-5,TRBV12-3/TRBV12-4,.,CASSFLGGPQETQYF,TGTGCCAGCAGTTTTTTGGGGGGACCCCAAGAGACCCAGTACTTC
few,TRBJ2-1,TRBV5-1,.,CASSLSGREYNEQFF,TGCGCCAGCAGCTTGTCGGGCAGGGAATACAATGAGCAGTTCTTC
few,TRBJ2-5,TRBV5-1,TRBD1,CASSFPPGTVQETQYF,TGCGCCAGCAGCTTTCCACCCGGGACAGTCCAAGAGACCCAGTACTTC
few,TRBJ2-2,TRBV12-3/TRBV12-4,.,CASLGTGELFF,TGTGCCAGTCTTGGCACCGGGGAGCTGTTTTTT
.,TRBJ1-6,TRBV20-1,.,CSARDPHDGSYNSPLHF,TGCAGTGCTAGAGATCCGCACGATGGCTCCTATAATTCACCCCTCCACTTT
many,TRBJ2-7,TRBV7-9,TRBD2,CASSSTSGSYEQYF,TGTGCCAGCAGCTCGACTAGCGGATCTTACGAGCAGTACTTC
few,TRBJ2-7,TRBV7-9,.,CASSLGSATYYEQYF,TGTGCCAGCAGCTTAGGGTCGGCCACCTACTACGAGCAGTACTTC
.,TRBJ1-5,TRBV27,TRBD1,CASSPRTGGQPQHF,TGTGCCAGCAGTCCTCGGACAGGGGGTCAGCCCCAGCATTTT
few,TRBJ1-4,TRBV7-9,TRBD1,CASSLEGQGWPRGSGKLFF,TGTGCCAGCAGCTTAGAGGGACAGGGCTGGCCCCGGGGATCCGGAAAACTGTTTTTT
.,TRBJ2-3,TRBV3-1,.,CASSQDEGFLTDTQYF,TGTGCCAGCAGCCAAGATGAGGGGTTTCTTACAGATACGCAGTATTTT
.,TRBJ2-1,TRBV12-3/TRBV12-4,TRBD2,CASTAGGPYNEQFF,TGTGCCAGCACCGCGGGGGGGCCCTACAATGAGCAGTTCTTC
.,TRBJ2-7,TRBV5-1,.,CASSLSSLREQYF,TGCGCCAGCAGCCTGTCTAGCCTGCGCGAGCAGTACTTC
few,TRBJ2-1,TRBV19,.,CASSVGRGAYNEQFF,TGTGCCAGTAGTGTGGGAAGAGGGGCCTACAATGAGCAGTTCTTC
few,TRBJ2-5,TRBV9,.,CASSLLGLQETQYF,TGTGCCAGCAGCCTACTTGGTCTACAAGAGACCCAGTACTTC
.,TRBJ2-2,TRBV7-3,.,CASSYDGLELFF,TGTGCCAGCAGCTACGACGGCCTGGAGCTGTTTTTT
few,TRBJ2-7,TRBV6-2/TRBV6-3,.,CASSYPDEQYF,TGTGCCAGCAGTTACCCCGACGAGCAGTACTTC
.,TRBJ2-1,TRBV20-1,TRBD1,CSARGDRVFEQFF,TGCAGTGCTAGAGGGGACAGGGTCTTTGAGCAGTTCTTC
many,TRBJ2-1,TRBV9,TRBD2,CASQNPGTSNEQFF,TGTGCCAGCCAGAACCCCGGGACTAGCAATGAGCAGTTCTTC
few,TRBJ2-3,TRBV5-5,.,CASSPGTATDTQYF,TGTGCCAGCAGCCCCGGGACTGCCACAGATACGCAGTATTTT
few,TRBJ2-3,TRBV7-9,TRBD2,CASGLAGGAPDTQYF,TGTGCCAGTGGACTAGCGGGGGGAGCCCCAGATACGCAGTATTTT
.,TRBJ2-7,TRBV4-1,TRBD2,CASSQDLAGGKDEQYF,TGCGCCAGCAGCCAAGACCTAGCGGGGGGCAAGGACGAGCAGTACTTC
few,TRBJ2-3,TRBV30,.,CAWSLIDWSAQYF,TGTGCCTGGAGCTTAATAGACTGGAGTGCGCAGTATTTT
.,TRBJ2-1,TRBV12-3/TRBV12-4,TRBD2,CASSSGGGTNNEQFF,TGTGCCAGCAGCTCTGGCGGGGGGACGAACAATGAGCAGTTCTTC
few,TRBJ2-1,TRBV4-3,TRBD2,CASSSTSGSSYNEQFF,TGCGCCAGCAGTTCGACTAGCGGAAGCTCCTACAATGAGCAGTTCTTC
few,TRBJ2-5,TRBV3-1,.,CASSHPRDGAQETQYF,TGTGCCAGCAGCCATCCCCGGGACGGAGCGCAAGAGACCCAGTACTTC
.,TRBJ2-6,TRBV4-1,.,CASRYSSGANVLTF,TGCGCCAGCAGATATAGCTCTGGGGCCAACGTCCTGACTTTC
.,TRBJ2-3,TRBV15,TRBD2,CATSSDGLERSDTQYF,TGTGCCACCAGCAGTGACGGACTAGAGCGTTCAGATACGCAGTATTTT
.,TRBJ2-7,TRBV7-8,.,CASSLASGLEQYF,TGTGCCAGCAGCTTAGCGAGTGGGTTGGAGCAGTACTTC
many,TRBJ2-7,TRBV20-1,.,CSASQGGEQYF,TGCAGTGCCTCGCAGGGAGGCGAGCAGTACTTC
few,TRBJ2-3,TRBV7-9,.,CASSVHGPGENTDTQYF,TGTGCCAGCAGCGTCCACGGGCCGGGGGAGAACACAGATACGCAGTATTTT
.,TRBJ2-2,TRBV15,.,CATSRVGPYTGELFF,TGTGCCACCAGCAGAGTAGGGCCATATACCGGGGAGCTGTTTTTT
.,TRBJ1-2,TRBV29-1,.,CSALGADNYGYTF,TGCAGCGCCTTGGGTGCAGATAACTATGGCTACACCTTC
.,TRBJ2-3,TRBV24-1,TRBD1,CATSDLGDRGRTDTQYF,TGTGCCACCAGTGATTTAGGCGACAGGGGGCGGACAGATACGCAGTATTTT
many,TRBJ2-1,TRBV12-3/TRBV12-4,.,CASSGRSYYNEQFF,TGTGCCAGCAGTGGGAGGTCCTACTACAATGAGCAGTTCTTC
few,TRBJ2-7,TRBV12-3/TRBV12-4,.,CASSLAPYEQYF,TGTGCCAGCAGTTTAGCGCCCTACGAGCAGTACTTC
few,TRBJ1-1,TRBV30,.,CACARGVEAFF,TGTGCCTGTGCCAGGGGAGTTGAAGCTTTCTTT
.,TRBJ2-7,TRBV4-3,TRBD2,CASSQGGTSGSYEQYF,TGCGCCAGCAGCCAAGGCGGGACTAGCGGGAGCTACGAGCAGTACTTC
few,TRBJ1-1,TRBV9,.,CASSVLQHTEAFF,TGTGCCAGCAGCGTTTTACAGCACACTGAAGCTTTCTTT
few,TRBJ2-7,TRBV5-1,TRBD1,CASSAGQGSEQYF,TGCGCCAGCAGCGCGGGACAGGGGTCCGAGCAGTACTTC
.,TRBJ2-1,TRBV6-5,.,CASRPLGGNEQFF,TGTGCCAGCAGACCCTTAGGGGGAAATGAGCAGTTCTTC